One and the same sample provided the 5 T cell receptor beta chains below, sequenced in a study of blood T cells in healthy people across ages. Combining a sample-barcoded 5' primer with a J-beta primer mix, a second PCR ran for about 7 to 11 cycles. TCRdb passed the 5' RACE reads through MiXCR, listing each CDR3 protein once. The table has around 1,500,000 distinct CDR3 sequences, 28% seen once. Sequenced input: blood. Receptors were obtained from a woman aged 25 to 45 in good health.

This clonotype was detected ten times or more. The chain recombines TRBV5-6 with TRBJ2-7; TRBD2 aligns across 9 bases. Germline CDR1 and CDR2: SGHDT and YYEEEE. CDR3 size: 16 residues. J was trimmed by 3 bases and V by 4 bases; bases with no gene match: 11. Written as DNA, the CDR3 is TGTGCCAGCAGCCGGGGGTTAGCGGGAGAAGGCTACGAGCAGTACTTC. Translation: CASSRGLAGEGYEQYF.

This clonotype was recorded a few times. The rearrangement uses TRBV7-2 and TRBJ2-4; D is possibly TRBD1 or TRBD2 (7 bases each). The V end was cut by 1 base, the J end by 13 bases, with 17 bases between. Per germline, CDR1 SGHTA and CDR2 FQGNSA. The CDR3 is made up of 14 amino acids. The CDR3 loop is CASSLGLASRGQYF. The CDR3 nucleotides are TGTGCCAGCAGCTTAGGACTAGCCAGCAGGGGGCAGTACTTC.

The V and J genes are TRBV4-1 and TRBJ2-5; D may be TRBD2 (5 bases). The J call is uncertain, as TRBJ2-7 better fits the DNA end. CDR1 MGHRA and CDR2 YSYEKL come from the germline V gene. This CDR3 spans 16 amino acids. CDR3 bases: TGCGCCAGCAGCCAGGATGGACGGGGAAGGTCCTACGAGCAGTACTTC. Its protein product is CASSQDGRGRSYEQYF.

This clonotype was recorded at least ten times. The chain uses TRBV7-2 and TRBJ2-1; D not resolved. V gave up 6 bases and J gave up 4 bases, with 10 bases separating them. CDR3 length equals 13 residues. Per germline, CDR1 SGHTA and CDR2 FQGNSA. CDR3 sequence (DNA): TGTGCCAGCAGTTTGGCAGAGTACAATGAGCAGTTCTTC. Translated: CASSLAEYNEQFF.

This clonotype showed up just a few times. The V gene is TRBV27, the J gene TRBJ2-1; 9 nucleotides agree with TRBD1. Unmatched junction bases numbered 11, after V lost 7 bases and J lost 7 bases. The germline CDR1 and CDR2 sequences are MNHEY and SMNVEV (reference sequence). CDR3 length: 15 residues. CDR3 sequence (DNA): TGTGCCAGCAAGGCGTGGGGACAGGGCCAAAATGAGCAGTTCTTC. This codes for CASKAWGQGQNEQFF.